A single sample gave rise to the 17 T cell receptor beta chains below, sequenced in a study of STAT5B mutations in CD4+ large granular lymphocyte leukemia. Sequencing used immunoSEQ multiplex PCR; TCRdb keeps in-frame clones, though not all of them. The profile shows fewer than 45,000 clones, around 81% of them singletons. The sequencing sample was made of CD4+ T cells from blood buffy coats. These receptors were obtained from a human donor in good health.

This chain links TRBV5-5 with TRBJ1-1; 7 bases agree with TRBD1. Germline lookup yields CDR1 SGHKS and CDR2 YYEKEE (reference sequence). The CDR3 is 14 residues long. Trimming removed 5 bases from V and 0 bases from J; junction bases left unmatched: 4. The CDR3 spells CASRQDRLNTEAFF. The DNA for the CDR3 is TGTGCCAGCAGACAGGACAGGTTGAACACTGAAGCTTTCTTT.

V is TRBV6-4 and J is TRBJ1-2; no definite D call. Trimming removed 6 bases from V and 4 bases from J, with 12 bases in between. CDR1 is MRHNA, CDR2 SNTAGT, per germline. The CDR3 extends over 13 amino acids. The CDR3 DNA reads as TGTGCCAGCAGCCCGGACTCGGGCTATGGCTACACCTTC. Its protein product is CASSPDSGYGYTF.

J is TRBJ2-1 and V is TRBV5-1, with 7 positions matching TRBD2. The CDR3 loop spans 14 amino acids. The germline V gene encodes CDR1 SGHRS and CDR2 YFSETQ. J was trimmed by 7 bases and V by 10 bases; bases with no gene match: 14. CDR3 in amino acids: CAGAETSNSNEQFF. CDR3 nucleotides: TGCGCCGGGGCCGAGACTAGCAATTCGAATGAGCAGTTCTTC.

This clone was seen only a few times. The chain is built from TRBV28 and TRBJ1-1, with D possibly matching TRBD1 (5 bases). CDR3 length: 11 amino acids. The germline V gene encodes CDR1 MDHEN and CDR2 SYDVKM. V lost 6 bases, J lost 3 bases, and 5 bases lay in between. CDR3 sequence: CASRGDTEAFF. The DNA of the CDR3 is TGTGCCAGCAGGGGGGACACTGAAGCTTTCTTT.

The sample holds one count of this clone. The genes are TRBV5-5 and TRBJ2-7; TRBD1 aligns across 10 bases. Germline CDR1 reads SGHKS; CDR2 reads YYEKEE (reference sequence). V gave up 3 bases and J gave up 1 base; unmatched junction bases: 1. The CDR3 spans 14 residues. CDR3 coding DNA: TGTGCCAGCAGCTGGGGACAGGGGTCCTACGAGCAGTACTTC. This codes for CASSWGQGSYEQYF.

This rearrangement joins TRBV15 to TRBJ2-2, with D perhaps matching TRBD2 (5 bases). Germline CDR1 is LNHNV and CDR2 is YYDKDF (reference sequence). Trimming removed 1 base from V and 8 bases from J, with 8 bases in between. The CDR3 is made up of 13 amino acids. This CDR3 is CATSRVREGELFF. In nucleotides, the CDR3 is TGTGCCACCAGCAGAGTGAGGGAAGGGGAGCTGTTTTTT.

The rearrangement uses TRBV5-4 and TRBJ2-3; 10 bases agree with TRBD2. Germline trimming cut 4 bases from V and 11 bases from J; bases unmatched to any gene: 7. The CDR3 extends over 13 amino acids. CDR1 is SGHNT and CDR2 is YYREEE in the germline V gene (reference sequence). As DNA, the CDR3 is TGTGCCAGCAGCCCACTAGCGGGAAGTCTGCAGTATTTT. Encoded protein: CASSPLAGSLQYF.

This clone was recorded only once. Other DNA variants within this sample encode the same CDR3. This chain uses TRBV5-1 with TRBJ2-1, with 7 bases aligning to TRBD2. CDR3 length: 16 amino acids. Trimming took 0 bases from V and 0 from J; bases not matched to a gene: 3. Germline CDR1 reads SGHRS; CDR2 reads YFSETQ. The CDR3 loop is CASSLVGGSSYNEQFF. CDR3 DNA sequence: TGCGCCAGCAGCTTGGTGGGGGGGAGCTCCTACAATGAGCAGTTCTTC.

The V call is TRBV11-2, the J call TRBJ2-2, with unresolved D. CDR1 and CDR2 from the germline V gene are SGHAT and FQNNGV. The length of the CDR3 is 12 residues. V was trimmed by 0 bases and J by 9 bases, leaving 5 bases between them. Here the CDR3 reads CASSLDPRELFF. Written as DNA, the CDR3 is TGTGCCAGCAGCTTAGACCCCCGGGAGCTGTTTTTT.

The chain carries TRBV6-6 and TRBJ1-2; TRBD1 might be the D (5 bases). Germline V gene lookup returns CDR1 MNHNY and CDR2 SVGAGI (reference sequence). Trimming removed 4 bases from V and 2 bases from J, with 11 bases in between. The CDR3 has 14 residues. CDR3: CASSSAGGNYGYTF. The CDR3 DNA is TGTGCCAGCAGTTCGGCGGGGGGGAACTATGGCTACACCTTC.

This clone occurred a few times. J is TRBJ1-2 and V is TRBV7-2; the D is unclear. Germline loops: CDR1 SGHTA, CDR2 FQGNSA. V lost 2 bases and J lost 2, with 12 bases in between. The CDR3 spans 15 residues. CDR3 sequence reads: CASSLQRYSNYGYTF. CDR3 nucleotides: TGTGCCAGCAGCTTACAACGGTACTCGAACTATGGCTACACCTTC.

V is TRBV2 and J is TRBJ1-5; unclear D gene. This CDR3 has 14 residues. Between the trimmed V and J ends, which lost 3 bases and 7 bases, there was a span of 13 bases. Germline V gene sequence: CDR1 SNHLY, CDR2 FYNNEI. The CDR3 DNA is TGTGCCAGCAGTGAGTGGAGTGTTGGGCAGCCCCAGCATTTT. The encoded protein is CASSEWSVGQPQHF. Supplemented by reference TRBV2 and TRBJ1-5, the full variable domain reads EPEVTQTPSHQVTQMGQEVILRCVPISNHLYFYWYRQILGQKVEFLVSFYNNEISEKSEIFDDQFSVERPDGSNFTLKIRSTKLEDSAMYFCASSEWSVGQPQHFGDGTRLSIL.

The CDR3, as DNA: TGTGCCATCAGTGCGGGTCCAAGCACAGATACGCAGTATTTT. It is translated as CAISAGPSTDTQYF. This chain joins TRBV10-3 and TRBJ2-3; unclear D gene. Germline-derived CDR1 and CDR2 are ENHRY and SYGVKD. The CDR3 length is 14 residues. With 4 bases removed from V and 0 bases from J, the gap between germline ends came to 8 bases.

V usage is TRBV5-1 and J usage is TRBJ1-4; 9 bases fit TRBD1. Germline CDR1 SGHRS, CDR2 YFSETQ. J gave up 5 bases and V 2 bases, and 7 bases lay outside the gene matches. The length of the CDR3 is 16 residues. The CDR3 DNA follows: TGCGCCAGCAGCTTAGTATTCGGGACAGGGAATGAAAAACTGTTTTTT. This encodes CASSLVFGTGNEKLFF.

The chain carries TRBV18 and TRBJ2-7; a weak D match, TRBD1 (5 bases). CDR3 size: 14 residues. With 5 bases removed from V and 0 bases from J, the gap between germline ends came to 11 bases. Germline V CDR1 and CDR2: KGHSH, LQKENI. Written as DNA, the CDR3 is TGTGCCAGCTCAAGTGGGGCCGGCTCCTACGAGCAGTACTTC. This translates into CASSSGAGSYEQYF.

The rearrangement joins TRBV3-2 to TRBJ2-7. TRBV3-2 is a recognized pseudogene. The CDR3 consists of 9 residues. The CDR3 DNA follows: TGTGCCAGCAGGGTCGAGCAGTACTTC. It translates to CASRVEQYF.

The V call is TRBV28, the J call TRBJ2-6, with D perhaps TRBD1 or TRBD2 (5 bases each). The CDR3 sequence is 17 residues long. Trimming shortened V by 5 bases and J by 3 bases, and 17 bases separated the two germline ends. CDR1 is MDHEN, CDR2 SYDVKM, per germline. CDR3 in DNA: TGTGCCAGCAGTCTACTGGCCACAGGAGGTGGGGCCAACGTCCTGACTTTC. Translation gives CASSLLATGGGANVLTF. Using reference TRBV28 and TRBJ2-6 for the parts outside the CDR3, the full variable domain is DVKVTQSSRYLVKRTGEKVFLECVQDMDHENMFWYRQDPGLGLRLIYFSYDVKMKEKGDIPEGYSVSREKKERFSLILESASTNQTSMYLCASSLLATGGGANVLTFGAGSRLTVL.